This T cell receptor beta chain was documented in a study of metastatic and nonmetastatic thyroid tumors. Looking at the study overall: Repertoires from malignant and benign thyroid patients were compared across blood and tumor or nodule tissue. The study's findings and limits: It was reported that TCR beta diversity was significantly higher in malignant thyroid tumors than benign nodules, in blood and tumor.

TCRdb re-called the PCR reads via MiXCR. The top ten hold about 41% of the sample, which has some 31,000 clones, 7% to 9% seen once. This clone was counted many times. Its antigen is still unknown. At one boundary the junction diverges from the germline segment, which might be a read error. Patients were all untreated before their thyroid surgery. The CDR3 covers 14 residues. The germline gives CDR1 MGHRA, CDR2 YSYEKL. Sequencing input: blood. The source is a female donor with papillary thyroid cancer or a benign thyroid nodule (not recorded which). Some clones in this sample may be carry-over from other donors' samples. The chain is built from TRBV4-1 and TRBJ1-3; perhaps TRBD1 as D (6 bases). This CDR3 is CANSLQGFGNTIYF. The CDR3 bases are TGCGCCAACAGCCTACAGGGATTTGGAAACACCATATATTTT.